The 21 T cell receptor beta chains below come from one sample, sequenced in a study of identical twins. One entry per CDR3 protein results from TCRdb running MiXCR on the 5' RACE reads. In the table there are 1.5 million to 2 million distinct CDR3 sequences, about 30% of which are singletons. Sequencing was performed on cord blood. The source of these receptors is a newborn girl in good health.

A note on this clonotype: A read error is likely, as this CDR3 ends without the conserved phenylalanine or tryptophan. This chain links TRBV12-3 or TRBV12-4 with TRBJ2-3, with 7 bases identical to TRBD2. The CDR3 sequence is 15 residues long. The ends lost 3 bases at V and 0 bases at J; junction bases unmatched: 3. The CDR3, as DNA: TGTGCCAGCAGTTTCTTAGCGGGTAGCACAGATACGCAGTATTCT. This translates into CASSFLAGSTDTQYS.

The chain carries TRBV20-1 and TRBJ2-7; D gene uncertain. Trimming stripped 6 bases from V and 3 bases from J, with 15 bases between. The CDR3 extends over 13 amino acids. The V gene's germline CDR1 is DFQATT and CDR2 SNEGSKA (reference sequence). The CDR3 DNA reads as TGCAGTGCCATCCGCCCGTCCGACTACGAGCAGTACTTC. Protein sequence: CSAIRPSDYEQYF.

This chain uses TRBV4-2 with TRBJ2-7, with D possibly TRBD2 on 5 matching bases. CDR3 length: 16 residues. From germline, CDR1 is LGHNA and CDR2 YNFKEQ. V gave up 4 bases and J gave up 12 bases, with 28 bases separating them. This CDR3 reads CASSRSGALLKNIPYF. CDR3 DNA sequence: TGTGCCAGCAGCCGGAGCGGAGCCCTCCTCAAAAACATTCCGTACTTC.

The chain has TRBV5-1 and TRBJ1-2; D is unclear. Trimming removed 0 bases at V and 4 bases at J, with 10 bases between. This CDR3 is 14 amino acids long. The germline gives CDR1 SGHRS, CDR2 YFSETQ. CDR3 sequence (DNA): TGCGCCAGCAGCTTGGGTCCAGTTTCCTATGGCTACACCTTC. It encodes CASSLGPVSYGYTF. Full variable domain (missing parts from reference TRBV5-1 and TRBJ1-2): KAGVTQTPRYLIKTRGQQVTLSCSPISGHRSVSWYQQTPGQGLQFLFEYFSETQRNKGNFPGRFSGRQFSNSRSEMNVSTLELGDSALYLCASSLGPVSYGYTFGSGTRLTVV.

This clonotype was seen more than once but under ten times. Its ends do not fully match the called genes, so a read error is possible. The chain has TRBV7-7 and TRBJ2-7; 7 positions agree with TRBD2. The CDR3 spans 13 residues. CDR1 and CDR2 (germline): SSHAT, FNYEAQ (reference sequence). CDR3 in DNA: TGTGCTAGCAGCTTAGATTCTAGCGGAGGGCAGTACTTC. It yields the protein CASSLDSSGGQYF.

A few counts support this clonotype. The chain joins TRBV27 to TRBJ2-7; a weak D match, TRBD2 (5 bases). The CDR3 spans 13 residues. V was pared by 5 bases and J by 3 bases, with 11 bases between. From germline, CDR1 is MNHEY and CDR2 SMNVEV (reference sequence). CDR3 nucleotides: TGTGCCAGCAGTCCCGGGATGCTCTACGAGCAGTACTTC. It encodes CASSPGMLYEQYF.

V and J are TRBV5-1 and TRBJ2-1; 13 bases are shared with TRBD2. The CDR3 sequence is 16 residues long. CDR1 is SGHRS and CDR2 is YFSETQ in the germline V gene. V gave up 7 bases and J gave up 8 bases; unmatched junction bases: 12. In DNA, the CDR3 is TGCGCCAGCGGCTCGGGACTAGCGGGGTTTAGAGATGAGCAGTTCTTC. It is translated as CASGSGLAGFRDEQFF.

This clonotype was counted ten times or more. The J gene is TRBJ1-2, the V gene TRBV6-5, with 10 bases lining up with TRBD1. V lost 0 bases to trimming and J lost 8 bases; unmatched junction nucleotides: 0. The germline CDR1 and CDR2 sequences are MNHEY and SVGAGI. The CDR3 runs 13 residues. The CDR3 here is CASSYSDRGGYTF. In nucleotides, the CDR3 is TGTGCCAGCAGTTACTCGGACAGGGGGGGCTACACCTTC.

This clonotype was observed a handful of times. The chain has TRBV14 and TRBJ2-3; D is unclear. Trimming took off 4 bases at V and 5 bases at J, with 10 bases between the two ends. Germline lookup yields CDR1 SGHDN and CDR2 FVKESK. The CDR3 spans 13 residues. The CDR3 reads CASSPTYGDTQYF. The DNA for the CDR3 is TGTGCCAGCAGCCCTACCTACGGAGATACGCAGTATTTT.

This clonotype was recorded a few times. The genes are TRBV4-1 and TRBJ2-1, with 8 bases lining up with TRBD2. The CDR3 spans 18 residues. The trim removed 2 bases at V and 8 bases at J, leaving 17 bases unmatched. Germline CDR1 is MGHRA and CDR2 is YSYEKL. CDR3 nucleotides: TGCGCCAGCAGCCAAAGAGAATTCCCTAGCGGGTTGATGGATGAGCAGTTCTTC. This sequence encodes CASSQREFPSGLMDEQFF.

Only a few counts were recorded for this clonotype. The chain links TRBV19 to TRBJ2-5; weak D call: TRBD2 (6 bases). Trimming took off 10 bases at V and 5 bases at J, with 26 bases between the two ends. Germline V gives CDR1 LNHDA, CDR2 SQIVND (reference sequence). The CDR3 totals 16 residues. The CDR3 here is CATMVHNQGGVETQYF. The CDR3 bases are TGTGCCACCATGGTCCATAATCAGGGAGGTGTCGAGACCCAGTACTTC.

This clonotype was observed a handful of times. The rearrangement links TRBV2 to TRBJ2-7; D is ambiguous. Trimming took off 7 bases at V and 7 bases at J, with 17 bases between the two ends. The CDR3 is made up of 13 amino acids. CDR1 is SNHLY and CDR2 is FYNNEI in the germline V gene. CDR3 region: CASILRGYNEQYF. The DNA of the CDR3 is TGTGCCAGCATTTTGAGAGGCTACAATGAGCAGTACTTC. Complete variable domain (other parts from reference TRBV2 and TRBJ2-7): EPEVTQTPSHQVTQMGQEVILRCVPISNHLYFYWYRQILGQKVEFLVSFYNNEISEKSEIFDDQFSVERPDGSNFTLKIRSTKLEDSAMYFCASILRGYNEQYFGPGTRLTVT.

The genes are TRBV6-1 and TRBJ1-2; D is uncertain. This CDR3 region has 14 residues. Germline V gene sequence: CDR1 MNHNS, CDR2 SASEGT. V lost 5 bases and J 11 bases, leaving 21 bases between the germline ends. DNA for the CDR3: TGTGCCAGCAGTACATCAGGCCCCGGGAGCGGGTACACCTTC. Protein sequence: CASSTSGPGSGYTF.

This clonotype has a handful of counts. This sequence joins TRBV20-1 and TRBJ2-7; the match to TRBD2 covers 11 bases. This CDR3 has 16 amino acids. Germline CDR1 reads DFQATT; CDR2 reads SNEGSKA (reference sequence). Trimming took 1 base from V and 2 from J; bases not matched to a gene: 7. CDR3 in amino acids: CSARVPGTSGAYEQYF. CDR3 sequence (DNA): TGCAGTGCTAGAGTCCCCGGGACTAGCGGAGCCTACGAGCAGTACTTC.

The chain uses TRBV12-3 or TRBV12-4 and TRBJ1-4; D is unresolved. This CDR3 is built from 14 residues. V gave up 5 bases and J gave up 8 bases, with 15 bases separating them. The CDR3 DNA sequence: TGTGCCAGCAGTGTGAGAGGGTTATTCGAAAAACTGTTTTTT. As protein: CASSVRGLFEKLFF.

The rearrangement joins TRBV19 to TRBJ1-1; TRBD1 aligns across 7 bases. The V gene end was trimmed by 6 bases and the J gene end by 5 bases; junction bases not matched to a gene: 12. CDR3 length: 15 amino acids. Germline V gene data show CDR1 as LNHDA and CDR2 as SQIVND (reference sequence). CDR3 in DNA: TGTGCCAGTAGGACGAAACAGGGGAGAGGAACTGAAGCTTTCTTT. Translation gives CASRTKQGRGTEAFF. The whole variable domain, filled in from reference TRBV19 and TRBJ1-1, reads DGGITQSPKYLFRKEGQNVTLSCEQNLNHDAMYWYRQDPGQGLRLIYYSQIVNDFQKGDIAEGYSVSREKKESFPLTVTSAQKNPTAFYLCASRTKQGRGTEAFFGQGTRLTVV.

CDR3 in amino acids: CASSPSSSGANVLTF. The CDR3 DNA sequence: TGTGCCAGCAGTCCATCCTCCTCTGGGGCCAACGTCCTGACTTTC. The gene calls are TRBV28 and TRBJ2-6; D not certain. Trimming stripped 5 bases from V and 0 bases from J, with 8 bases between. This CDR3 has 15 amino acids. CDR1 is MDHEN, CDR2 SYDVKM, per germline. Based on the CDR3 plus reference TRBV28 and TRBJ2-6, the full variable domain is DVKVTQSSRYLVKRTGEKVFLECVQDMDHENMFWYRQDPGLGLRLIYFSYDVKMKEKGDIPEGYSVSREKKERFSLILESASTNQTSMYLCASSPSSSGANVLTFGAGSRLTVL.

This clonotype was recorded a few times. The chain joins TRBV29-1 to TRBJ2-1; 9 bases are shared with TRBD1. The V gene's germline CDR1 is SQVTM and CDR2 ANQGSEA. This CDR3 region has 12 residues. J was trimmed by 6 bases and V by 7 bases; bases with no gene match: 4. The CDR3 DNA sequence: TGCAGCGAATCGACAGGGGGCAATGAGCAGTTCTTC. Protein: CSESTGGNEQFF.

A remark on this clonotype: A single base separates this from a much larger clone, so it may be a read error. This chain connects TRBV7-6 to TRBJ2-3; 8 nucleotides line up with TRBD2. This CDR3 is 14 amino acids long. The germline gives CDR1 SGHVS, CDR2 FNYEAQ. The J segment lost 8 bases and the V segment lost 2 bases, leaving 6 bases of the junction unmatched. CDR3 amino acids: CASSLRSGVGTQYF. For the CDR3, the DNA is TGTGCCAGCAGCTTACGTAGCGGGGTAGGTACGCAGTATTTT.

V gene TRBV2 combines with J gene TRBJ2-2; TRBD1 matches at 9 bases. The V gene end was trimmed by 6 bases and the J gene end by 5 bases; junction bases not matched to a gene: 4. The CDR3 runs 14 residues. Germline V gives CDR1 SNHLY, CDR2 FYNNEI. The CDR3 DNA reads as TGTGCCAGCAGGGGACAGGGTATGACCGGGGAGCTGTTTTTT. Protein sequence: CASRGQGMTGELFF. Together with reference TRBV2 and TRBJ2-2, the CDR3 gives the full variable domain: EPEVTQTPSHQVTQMGQEVILRCVPISNHLYFYWYRQILGQKVEFLVSFYNNEISEKSEIFDDQFSVERPDGSNFTLKIRSTKLEDSAMYFCASRGQGMTGELFFGEGSRLTVL.

With respect to this clonotype: A far larger clone is a single base away, which makes a read error likely. The gene calls are TRBV12-3 or TRBV12-4 and TRBJ2-1; D unclear. This CDR3 region has 12 residues. V was trimmed by 0 bases and J by 12 bases, leaving 9 bases between them. The CDR3 region has the DNA TGTGCCAGCAGTTTAGCAGGAGATGGGCAGTTCTTC. Translating it yields CASSLAGDGQFF.